The 9 T cell receptor beta chains below all came from one sample that was sequenced in a study of blood T cell repertoires in COVID-19. Profiled with immunoSEQ multiplex PCR; TCRdb holds only in-frame clones, not every one. Of a few hundred thousand clones listed, approximately 89% are singletons. The specimen sequenced was PBMCs or T cells enriched from blood (not recorded which). These receptors all stem from a woman aged 55-70 years who had recovered from COVID-19.

The chain links TRBV5-6 to TRBJ1-2; D is uncertain. The V end was cut by 4 bases, the J end by 4 bases, with 8 bases between. The CDR3 has 12 amino acids. The germline CDR1 and CDR2 sequences are SGHDT and YYEEEE. The CDR3 here is CASSLDGYGYTF. DNA of the CDR3: TGTGCCAGCAGCCTGGACGGCTATGGCTACACCTTC.

The chain uses TRBV9 and TRBJ2-2; 10 nucleotides agree with TRBD2. Trimming cost V 0 bases and J 6 bases; bases outside gene matches: 8. CDR1 is SGDLS, CDR2 YYNGEE, per germline. CDR3 length: 17 amino acids. CDR3 sequence reads: CASSVAGSGRGAGELFF. The CDR3 DNA follows: TGTGCCAGCAGCGTAGCTGGGAGCGGGAGGGGCGCCGGGGAGCTGTTTTTT.

The chain is built from TRBV7-8 and TRBJ1-5; 7 bases are a match to TRBD1. This CDR3 has 17 amino acids. Per the germline V gene, CDR1 is SGHVS and CDR2 is FQNEAQ. V lost 6 bases and J lost 6; bases outside the gene matches: 17. CDR3 in amino acids: CASSRGQVSALGQPQHF. The CDR3 DNA follows: TGTGCCAGCAGTCGTGGACAGGTTTCGGCTCTGGGTCAGCCCCAGCATTTT. Complete variable domain (other parts from reference TRBV7-8 and TRBJ1-5): GAGVSQSPRYKVAKRGQDVALRCDPISGHVSLFWYQQALGQGPEFLTYFQNEAQLDKSGLPSDRFFAERPEGSVSTLKIQRTQQEDSAVYLCASSRGQVSALGQPQHFGDGTRLSIL.

On this clone itself: Other DNA sequences from this sample encode an identical CDR3 as well. This rearrangement joins TRBV28 to TRBJ1-6, with D possibly matching TRBD1 (5 bases). In germline, CDR1 is MDHEN, CDR2 SYDVKM. The CDR3 is 13 residues long. Deletions cut 6 bases from V and 7 bases from J, with 10 bases between. The CDR3 loop is CASSQGNNSPLHF. In nucleotides, the CDR3 is TGTGCCAGCAGCCAGGGAAACAATTCACCCCTCCACTTT.

The V and J genes are TRBV30 and TRBJ1-5; D ambiguous. CDR1 and CDR2 (germline): GTSNPN, SVGIG (reference sequence). The CDR3 has 14 residues. V was clipped by 3 bases and J by 3 bases, with 12 bases between them. CDR3 DNA: TGTGCCTGGAGCCGGGGAGGGAACAATCAGCCCCAGCATTTT. Protein product: CAWSRGGNNQPQHF. Full variable domain (outside the CDR3, taken from reference TRBV30 and TRBJ1-5): SQTIHQWPATLVQPVGSPLSLECTVEGTSNPNLYWYRQAAGRGLQLLFYSVGIGQISSEVPQNLSASRPQDRQFILSSKKLLLSDSGFYLCAWSRGGNNQPQHFGDGTRLSIL.

V gene TRBV30 combines with J gene TRBJ1-6; D possibly corresponds to TRBD1 (6 bases). The CDR3 totals 13 residues. From germline, CDR1 is GTSNPN and CDR2 SVGIG (reference sequence). V was clipped by 5 bases and J by 6 bases, with 11 bases between them. The CDR3 spells CAWGTGFNSPLHF. In DNA form, the CDR3 reads TGTGCCTGGGGAACAGGGTTTAATTCACCCCTCCACTTT.

On this clone itself: Compared with germline, one end of the junction differs, possibly owing to a read error. V usage is TRBV27 and J usage is TRBJ2-2; 8 nucleotides agree with TRBD1. The CDR3 has 16 amino acids. The germline CDR1 and CDR2 sequences are MNHEY and SMNVEV (reference sequence). The CDR3 region has the DNA TGTGCCAGCAGTTTAGTAGGACAGGGTAACACCAGGGAGCTGTTTTTT. Protein: CASSLVGQGNTRELFF.

The chain is built from TRBV27 and TRBJ2-1; no firm D call. CDR3 size: 13 residues. V gave up 2 bases and J gave up 10 bases, with 12 bases separating them. Germline V gene data show CDR1 as MNHEY and CDR2 as SMNVEV (reference sequence). The DNA of the CDR3 is TGTGCCAGCAGTTTAAGAGACTTTAACGAGCAGTTCTTC. Protein sequence: CASSLRDFNEQFF.

V and J are TRBV2 and TRBJ2-3; D possibly corresponds to TRBD2 (7 bases). The CDR3 length is 12 residues. Germline V gives CDR1 SNHLY, CDR2 FYNNEI. The V end was cut by 8 bases, the J end by 2 bases, with 8 bases between. CDR3 sequence: CASRGATDTQYF. CDR3 in DNA: TGTGCCAGCCGGGGGGCCACAGATACGCAGTATTTT.